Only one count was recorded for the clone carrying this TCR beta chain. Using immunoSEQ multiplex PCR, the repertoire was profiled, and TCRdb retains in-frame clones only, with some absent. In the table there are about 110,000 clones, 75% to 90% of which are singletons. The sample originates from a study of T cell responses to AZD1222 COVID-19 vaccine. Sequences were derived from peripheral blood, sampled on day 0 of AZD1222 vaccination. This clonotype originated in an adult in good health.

CDR3 sequence reads: CSVKVAGVGNTIYF. CDR3 sequence (DNA): TGCAGCGTTAAAGTGGCAGGGGTAGGAAACACCATATATTTT. V gene TRBV29-1 combines with J gene TRBJ1-3; a possible D gene is TRBD1 (6 bases). Germline V gene sequence: CDR1 SQVTM, CDR2 ANQGSEA. The V end lost 5 bases, the J end lost 4 bases, and 15 bases lay between the germline ends. This CDR3 comprises 14 residues.